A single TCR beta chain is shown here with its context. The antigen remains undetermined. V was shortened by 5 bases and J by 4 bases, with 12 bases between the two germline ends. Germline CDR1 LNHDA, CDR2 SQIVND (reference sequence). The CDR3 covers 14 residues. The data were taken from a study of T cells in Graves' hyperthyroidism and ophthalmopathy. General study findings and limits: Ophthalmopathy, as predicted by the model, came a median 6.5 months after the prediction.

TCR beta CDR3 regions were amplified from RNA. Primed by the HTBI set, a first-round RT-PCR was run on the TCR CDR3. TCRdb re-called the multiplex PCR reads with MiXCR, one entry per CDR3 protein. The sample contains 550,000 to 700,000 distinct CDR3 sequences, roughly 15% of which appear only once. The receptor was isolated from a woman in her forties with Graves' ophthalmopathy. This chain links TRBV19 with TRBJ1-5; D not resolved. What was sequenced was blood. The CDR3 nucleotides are TGTGCCAGTAGTGGGGAGACAAGGAATCAGCCCCAGCATTTT. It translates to CASSGETRNQPQHF.